The 13 T cell receptor beta chains below were found in one sample sequenced in a study of OX40 agonist ivuxolimab in advanced cancers. Repertoires were generated with immunoSEQ multiplex PCR, while TCRdb's copy carries only in-frame clones and drops some. The sample has some 86,000 clones, 90% seen once. This specimen was CD4+ or CD8+ T cells sorted from blood, taken in a trial of the OX40 agonist ivuxolimab. All receptors come from an adult with an advanced solid tumor such as melanoma, head and neck, liver or kidney cancer.

The gene calls are TRBV4-1 and TRBJ1-3, with TRBD1 matching 7 bases. Trimming removed 4 bases from V and 2 bases from J; junction bases left unmatched: 8. Germline loops: CDR1 MGHRA, CDR2 YSYEKL. There are 16 residues in the CDR3. CDR3 sequence reads: CASSRLTGQAGNTIYF. DNA for the CDR3: TGCGCCAGCAGCCGCTTGACAGGGCAAGCTGGAAACACCATATATTTT.

This sequence joins TRBV6-6 and TRBJ1-2; no reliable D call. The CDR3 spans 14 residues. Germline assignment: CDR1 MNHNY and CDR2 SVGAGI (reference sequence). Trimming cost V 2 bases and J 3 bases, with 10 bases left between them. The CDR3, as DNA: TGTGCCAGCAGTTACGAGGAGGGCTACTATGGCTACACCTTC. Translated: CASSYEEGYYGYTF.

The V gene is TRBV2, the J gene TRBJ1-1; D is uncertain. Germline values: CDR1 SNHLY, CDR2 FYNNEI. The CDR3 consists of 15 residues. With 8 bases removed from V and 0 bases from J, the gap between germline ends came to 16 bases. CDR3 nucleotides: TGTGCCAGCGCCCGGGCAGGTTCGGTGAACACTGAAGCTTTCTTT. Translation: CASARAGSVNTEAFF.

The chain joins TRBV28 to TRBJ2-7, with 11 nucleotides matching TRBD1. The ends lost 4 bases at V and 5 bases at J; junction bases unmatched: 7. CDR3 length: 15 residues. Germline assignment: CDR1 MDHEN and CDR2 SYDVKM. The CDR3 loop reads CASSSSGTGGDEQYV. In DNA, the CDR3 is TGTGCCAGCAGTTCTTCCGGGACAGGGGGGGACGAGCAGTACGTC.

This sequence joins TRBV30 and TRBJ1-5, with a tentative D call TRBD1 (5 bases). The CDR3 totals 13 residues. The ends were cut back, 2 bases at V and 5 bases at J, with 10 bases in the middle. Germline CDR1 GTSNPN, CDR2 SVGIG (reference sequence). In DNA, the CDR3 is TGTGCCTGGAGTACTGGGGGGGATCAGCCCCAGCATTTT. It encodes CAWSTGGDQPQHF.

V is TRBV9 and J is TRBJ2-2; D gene ambiguous. With 0 bases removed from V and 1 base from J, the gap between germline ends came to 4 bases. CDR1 SGDLS and CDR2 YYNGEE come from the germline V gene. The CDR3 covers 14 residues. The CDR3, as DNA: TGTGCCAGCAGCGTAGGTCGGAACACCGGGGAGCTGTTTTTT. Its translation: CASSVGRNTGELFF. Variable domain in full (rest from reference TRBV9 and TRBJ2-2): DSGVTQTPKHLITATGQRVTLRCSPRSGDLSVYWYQQSLDQGLQFLIQYYNGEERAKGNILERFSAQQFPDLHSELNLSSLELGDSALYFCASSVGRNTGELFFGEGSRLTVL.

The V call is TRBV5-4, the J call TRBJ2-3; TRBD1 agrees at 7 bases. Unmatched junction bases numbered 5, after V lost 2 bases and J lost 2 bases. Germline values: CDR1 SGHNT, CDR2 YYREEE (reference sequence). The CDR3 totals 15 residues. The CDR3 loop is CASSLRQGNTDTQYF. CDR3 DNA: TGTGCCAGCAGCTTACGACAGGGCAACACAGATACGCAGTATTTT.

The J gene is TRBJ1-4, the V gene TRBV7-6; 9 nucleotides align to TRBD1. The trim removed 4 bases at V and 4 bases at J, leaving 4 bases unmatched. The length of the CDR3 is 15 residues. Germline CDR1 and CDR2: SGHVS and FNYEAQ. CDR3 sequence: CASSSGQGINEKLFF. In DNA, the CDR3 is TGTGCCAGCAGCTCAGGACAGGGGATTAATGAAAAACTGTTTTTT.

The chain joins TRBV7-9 to TRBJ1-1; D uncertain. The ends were cut back, 1 base at V and 4 bases at J, with 10 bases in the middle. The CDR3 has 14 residues. The germline V gene encodes CDR1 SEHNR and CDR2 FQNEAQ (reference sequence). The CDR3 DNA sequence: TGTGCCAGCAGCTTAGTCACCGGGGTCACTGAAGCTTTCTTT. Translated, it gives CASSLVTGVTEAFF.

The chain employs TRBV30 and TRBJ1-5; unclear D gene. CDR1 is GTSNPN, CDR2 SVGIG, per germline (reference sequence). The V and J ends lost 0 bases and 7 bases respectively, with 10 bases between them. The CDR3 runs 13 residues. As DNA, the CDR3 is TGTGCCTGGAGTGTAGGCAATGGGCAGCCCCAGCATTTT. Translating gives CAWSVGNGQPQHF.

DNA for the CDR3: TGTGCCAGCAGCTTAGGCCCCCCAGATGAGCAGTTCTTC. This codes for CASSLGPPDEQFF. V usage is TRBV7-3 and J usage is TRBJ2-1; D not certain. The germline V and J ends were trimmed by 2 bases and 8 bases, with 10 bases remaining between them. Germline lookup yields CDR1 SGHTA and CDR2 FQGTGA. The CDR3 totals 13 residues.

This sequence joins TRBV27 and TRBJ1-2; 9 nucleotides line up with TRBD1. Germline CDR1 is MNHEY and CDR2 is SMNVEV (reference sequence). J lost 2 bases, V lost 4 bases, and 5 bases had no gene match. The CDR3 runs 15 residues. The CDR3 reads CASSSRTGVNYGYTF. The CDR3 bases are TGTGCCAGCAGTTCACGGACAGGGGTGAACTATGGCTACACCTTC.

The V and J genes are TRBV29-1 and TRBJ1-2; D unclear. V lost 6 bases to trimming and J lost 0 bases, with 5 bases between them. The germline V gene has CDR1 SQVTM and CDR2 ANQGSEA. The CDR3 length is 11 residues. CDR3: CSVTTNYGYTF. The DNA for the CDR3 is TGCAGCGTGACAACTAACTATGGCTACACCTTC.